This T cell receptor (beta chain) was sequenced for a study of blood T cell repertoires in COVID-19. Study as a whole: Donors in the United States, Italy and Spain gave samples during acute or convalescent COVID-19. PBMCs, B-cell-depleted T cells, or T cells were the source of the cDNA or gDNA that made up the material.

In the authors' workflow: The authors estimated nucleated cell counts from reference gene primer amplification. TCRdb's table, derived via immunoSEQ multiplex PCR, lists solely in-frame clones and lacks some. V and J calls and clone size come straight from that table; D and trimming were deduced from the DNA. The sample gives about 110,000 clones, 85% to 95% of which show up once; less than 1.5% is in the top ten. The CDR3 has 16 amino acids. Germline trimming cut 3 bases from V and 2 bases from J; bases unmatched to any gene: 10. Germline V lookup: CDR1 LGHDT, CDR2 YNNKEL (reference sequence). The specimen sequenced was peripheral blood. The receptor comes from a woman aged 30 to 39 with acute or convalescent COVID-19. V and J are TRBV3-1 (or the pseudogene TRBV3-2) and TRBJ2-7; TRBD2 matches 7 bases. In DNA, the CDR3 is TGTGCCAGCAGCCAGACCTTCGGCGCGGGAGCCTACGAGCAGTACTTC. Its protein product is CASSQTFGAGAYEQYF.